The 16 T cell receptor beta chains below come from one sample, sequenced in a study of shared clonotypes between healthy human individuals. Sequencing was performed with immunoSEQ multiplex PCR; in TCRdb, only in-frame clones are kept and a portion is missing. The sample comprises about 700,000 clones, just over 90% of which are singletons, and 20% to 25% rests with the top ten. In the naive CD8 group, cells lacked CD45RO and were positively selected for CCR7, so terminally differentiated effector memory CD45RA+ cells were left out. The material sequenced was naive CD8+ T cells sorted from blood. Source of these receptors: a young man in good health.

The chain uses TRBV4-1 and TRBJ2-3; 14 bases fit TRBD2. Looked up from germline, CDR1 is MGHRA and CDR2 is YSYEKL. The junction had 8 bases not matched to a gene; V was cut back by 0 bases and J by 0 bases. The CDR3 is 20 amino acids. In DNA, the CDR3 is TGCGCCAGCAGCCAAGATTTAGTTAGACTAGCGGGAGGGAGCACAGATACGCAGTATTTT. Encoded protein: CASSQDLVRLAGGSTDTQYF.

The chain is built from TRBV10-3 and TRBJ2-1, with 8 bases aligning to TRBD2. Germline values: CDR1 ENHRY, CDR2 SYGVKD. V lost 4 bases to trimming and J lost 3 bases; unmatched junction nucleotides: 17. This CDR3 spans 19 amino acids. The chain's CDR3 is CAISGGEEPTSGDYNEQFF. In nucleotides, the CDR3 is TGTGCCATCAGTGGAGGGGAGGAGCCCACTAGCGGAGACTACAATGAGCAGTTCTTC.

The chain uses TRBV11-2 and TRBJ2-7; TRBD1 agrees at 9 bases. This CDR3 has 16 amino acids. The junction had 7 bases not matched to a gene; V was cut back by 0 bases and J by 4 bases. Germline CDR1 is SGHAT and CDR2 is FQNNGV. The CDR3 coding sequence is TGTGCCAGCAGCTTAGAGGTGGGGACAGGGTTGTACGAGCAGTACTTC. The encoded protein is CASSLEVGTGLYEQYF.

For the CDR3, the DNA is TGTGCCAGCAGCGTAGGCAGAGGGAACAAGAACACTGAAGCTTTCTTT. It codes for CASSVGRGNKNTEAFF. The V gene is TRBV9, the J gene TRBJ1-1, with unresolved D. Germline CDR1 and CDR2: SGDLS and YYNGEE. V lost 0 bases and J 1 base, leaving 13 bases between the germline ends. The CDR3 length is 16 residues.

The J gene is TRBJ2-5, the V gene TRBV7-9; a weak D match, TRBD2 (6 bases). The CDR3 loop spans 15 amino acids. CDR1 is SEHNR and CDR2 is FQNEAQ in the germline V gene (reference sequence). V was shortened by 5 bases and J by 1 base, with 14 bases between the two germline ends. The CDR3 DNA follows: TGTGCCAGCAGCGATAGGGCCGGGAGCCAAGAGACCCAGTACTTC. Encoded protein: CASSDRAGSQETQYF.

The chain carries TRBV9 and TRBJ2-1, with unresolved D. Trimming pared 0 bases from V and 0 bases from J, leaving 13 bases between. This CDR3 comprises 17 residues. From germline, CDR1 is SGDLS and CDR2 YYNGEE. The CDR3 DNA reads as TGTGCCAGCAGCGTAGAGGCCTCCATAAGCTCCTACAATGAGCAGTTCTTC. It yields the protein CASSVEASISSYNEQFF.

The gene calls are TRBV9 and TRBJ2-7; 8 bases map to TRBD2. Germline CDR1 and CDR2: SGDLS and YYNGEE. V lost 0 bases, J lost 4 bases, and 9 bases stayed unmatched. CDR3 length: 16 amino acids. CDR3 sequence (DNA): TGTGCCAGCAGCGTAGCTATCGGAGCGGGAGCATACGAGCAGTACTTC. Amino acid sequence: CASSVAIGAGAYEQYF.

This clone was counted only a few times. CDR3 sequence reads: CASSLSGLPQETQYF. The CDR3 bases are TGTGCCAGCAGCTTATCGGGACTCCCCCAAGAGACCCAGTACTTC. The chain employs TRBV7-7 and TRBJ2-5; a possible D gene is TRBD2 (6 bases). The CDR3 sequence is 15 residues long. Germline CDR1 SSHAT, CDR2 FNYEAQ (reference sequence). Trimming cost V 2 bases and J 1 base, with 11 bases left between them.

The chain recombines TRBV5-6 with TRBJ1-4; maybe TRBD1 (5 bases). CDR3 length: 15 amino acids. In germline, CDR1 is SGHDT, CDR2 YYEEEE. The V end lost 2 bases, the J end lost 7 bases, and 15 bases lay between the germline ends. The CDR3 coding sequence is TGTGCCAGCAGCTTTGGAGGGGTATTCGTTGAAAAACTGTTTTTT. Translation: CASSFGGVFVEKLFF.

J is TRBJ2-3 and V is TRBV19, with D maybe TRBD1 (5 bases). The germline gives CDR1 LNHDA, CDR2 SQIVND (reference sequence). V shed 1 base and J shed 1 base, with 12 bases lying between them. The CDR3 extends over 16 amino acids. CDR3 in DNA: TGTGCCAGTAGTATAGTTCAGGGTCTTCGCACAGATACGCAGTATTTT. Protein product: CASSIVQGLRTDTQYF.

The rearrangement links TRBV5-8 to TRBJ2-4, with D hard to call. This CDR3 region has 16 residues. Trimming removed 4 bases at V and 0 bases at J, with 14 bases between. Germline-derived CDR1 and CDR2 are SGHTS and YDEGEE. The CDR3 DNA reads TGTGCCAGCAGCAAATCGGTAGTTCTAGCCAAAAACATTCAGTACTTC. Translation gives CASSKSVVLAKNIQYF.

The CDR3 region has the DNA TGTGCCAGCAGTTTATTGTGGGGGGCGGGAGAGACCCAGTACTTC. Amino acid sequence: CASSLLWGAGETQYF. The chain links TRBV27 to TRBJ2-5; the D gene could be TRBD1 or TRBD2 (6 bases each). The germline V gene encodes CDR1 MNHEY and CDR2 SMNVEV (reference sequence). The ends were cut back, 1 base at V and 4 bases at J, with 13 bases in the middle. This CDR3 contains 15 residues.

The chain carries TRBV27 and TRBJ2-1, with 7 bases matching TRBD1. CDR3 size: 13 residues. Trimming cost V 2 bases and J 12 bases; bases outside gene matches: 7. The V gene's germline CDR1 is MNHEY and CDR2 SMNVEV (reference sequence). The CDR3 DNA reads TGTGCCAGCAGTTTAGGGAACAGGGGACGGCAGTTCTTC. The encoded protein is CASSLGNRGRQFF.

This sequence joins TRBV13 and TRBJ1-1, with D unresolved. The CDR3 covers 14 residues. Germline-derived CDR1 and CDR2 are PRHDT and FYEKMQ (reference sequence). With 1 base removed from V and 4 bases from J, the gap between germline ends came to 10 bases. For the CDR3, the DNA is TGTGCCAGCAGCTTAGCCCCTACATTCACTGAAGCTTTCTTT. Translating gives CASSLAPTFTEAFF.

CDR3 protein: CSVVGRGYDEQYF. The CDR3 DNA follows: TGCAGCGTTGTGGGCAGGGGTTATGACGAGCAGTACTTC. The chain employs TRBV29-1 and TRBJ2-7; D is possibly TRBD1 (6 bases). Trimming cost V 4 bases and J 5 bases, with 15 bases left between them. From germline, CDR1 is SQVTM and CDR2 ANQGSEA. This CDR3 is built from 13 residues.

This clone is a singleton in its sample. The J gene is TRBJ2-1, the V gene TRBV2; 9 bases fit TRBD1. Germline values: CDR1 SNHLY, CDR2 FYNNEI. This CDR3 has 15 amino acids. After removal of 5 bases from V and 3 bases from J, the junction contained 5 bases not matched to a gene. CDR3: CASSWDRASYNEQFF. The CDR3 DNA follows: TGTGCCAGCAGTTGGGACAGGGCAAGCTACAATGAGCAGTTCTTC. Using reference TRBV2 and TRBJ2-1 for the parts outside the CDR3, the full variable domain is EPEVTQTPSHQVTQMGQEVILRCVPISNHLYFYWYRQILGQKVEFLVSFYNNEISEKSEIFDDQFSVERPDGSNFTLKIRSTKLEDSAMYFCASSWDRASYNEQFFGPGTRLTVL.